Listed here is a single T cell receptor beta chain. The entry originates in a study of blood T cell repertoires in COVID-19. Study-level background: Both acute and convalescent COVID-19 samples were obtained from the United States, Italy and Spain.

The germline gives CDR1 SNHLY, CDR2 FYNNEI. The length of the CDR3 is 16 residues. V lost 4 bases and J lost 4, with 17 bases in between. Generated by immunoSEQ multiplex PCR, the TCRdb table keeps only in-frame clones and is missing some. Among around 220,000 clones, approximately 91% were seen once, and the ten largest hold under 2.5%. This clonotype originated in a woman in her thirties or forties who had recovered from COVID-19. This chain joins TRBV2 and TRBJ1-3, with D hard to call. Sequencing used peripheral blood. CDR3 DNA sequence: TGTGCCAGCAGTGTGCTCCCGCCGGAGTCCGGAAACACCATATATTTT. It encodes CASSVLPPESGNTIYF.